This T cell receptor beta chain was found in a study of beta chain features in type 1 diabetes. Study as a whole: Patient and healthy donor groups were alike in age, gender and cell yields.

Findings and limits, study-wide: Type 1 diabetes patients showed fewer insertions and more deletions at VDJ junctions. Type 1 diabetes patients had TCRB CDR3s that were shorter (moderately but significantly so) in all four CD4+ subsets.

This CDR3 is 13 amino acids long. Germline CDR1 is KGHSH and CDR2 is LQKENI. V lost 3 bases, J lost 6 bases, and 11 bases lay in between. The collection from each donor was one heparinised blood draw averaging about 116 mL. CD4+ naive, central memory, regulatory and stem cell-like memory cells were sorted via CD45RO/CCR7/CD25/CD127/CD95/CD27. Expressed TCRB transcripts were sequenced, since all the RNA that had been isolated was reverse transcribed. Profiling relied on immunoSEQ multiplex PCR, and the TCRdb table lists in-frame clones only, not all of them. The profile shows hundreds of thousands of clones, around an eighth of them singletons. In its sample, this clone was seen a few times. Its antigen is not identified.

Sample: naive CD4+ T cells from blood. This chain uses TRBV18 with TRBJ1-1, with a tentative D call TRBD1 (5 bases). The clonotype was recovered from a man younger than 35 with type 1 diabetes. CDR3 sequence: CASSPGRGPEAFF. DNA for the CDR3: TGTGCCAGCTCACCCGGAAGGGGCCCTGAAGCTTTCTTT. The full variable domain, in which reference TRBV18 and TRBJ1-1 provide the parts outside the CDR3, is NAGVMQNPRHLVRRRGQEARLRCSPMKGHSHVYWYRQLPEEGLKFMVYLQKENIIDESGMPKERFSAEFPKEGPSILRIQQVVRGDSAAYFCASSPGRGPEAFFGQGTRLTVV.